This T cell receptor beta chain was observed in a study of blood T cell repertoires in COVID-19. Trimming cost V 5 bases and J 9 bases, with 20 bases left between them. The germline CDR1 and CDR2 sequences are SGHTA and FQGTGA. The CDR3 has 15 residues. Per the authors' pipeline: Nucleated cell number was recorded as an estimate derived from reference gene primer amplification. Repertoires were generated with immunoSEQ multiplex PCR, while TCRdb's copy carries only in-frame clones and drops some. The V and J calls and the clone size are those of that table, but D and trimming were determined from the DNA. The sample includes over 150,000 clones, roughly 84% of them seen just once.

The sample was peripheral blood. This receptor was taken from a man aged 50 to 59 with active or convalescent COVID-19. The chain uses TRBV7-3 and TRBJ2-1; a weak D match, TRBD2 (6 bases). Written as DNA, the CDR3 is TGTGCCAGCAGCCCGAGGCTAGCGACCCCCCTTGAGCAGTTCTTC. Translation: CASSPRLATPLEQFF.